This T cell receptor beta chain came from a study of blood T cell repertoires in COVID-19. For the study at large: Italy, Spain and the United States were the sources of the convalescent and acute COVID-19 samples. PBMCs, B-cell-depleted T cells, or T cells were the source of the cDNA or gDNA that made up the material.

Per the study methods: Amplification of reference gene primers was used by the study to estimate nucleated cell counts. Clones were read by immunoSEQ multiplex PCR, and TCRdb kept only the in-frame ones, dropping some. V and J calls and clone size are those listed in that table; D and trimming were worked out from the DNA. The table lists approximately 210,000 clones, approximately 90% of them singletons. In its sample, this clone was seen once. Germline-derived CDR1 and CDR2 are LNHDA and SQIVND (reference sequence). The CDR3 contains 14 residues. J was trimmed by 1 base and V by 9 bases; bases with no gene match: 5.

This chain uses TRBV19 with TRBJ1-5; 8 bases align to TRBD1. This sequence originates from a woman between 40 and 50 years old with acute or convalescent COVID-19. Sample: peripheral blood. For the CDR3, the DNA is TGTGCCAGCTGGGACAGGAACAGCAATCAGCCCCAGCATTTT. This translates into CASWDRNSNQPQHF.